This TCR beta chain was obtained from a study of shared clonotypes between healthy human individuals. General study results and limits: Four donors had 5% to 6.5% of their naive CD4 clonotypes in common.

This table comes from immunoSEQ multiplex PCR, and its TCRdb copy is limited to in-frame clones, with some not included. The data contain 950,000 to 1,300,000 clones, about 75% of them singletons. The ends were cut back, 3 bases at V and 4 bases at J, with 12 bases in the middle. The CDR3 spans 14 residues. CDR1 and CDR2 from the germline V gene are LNHDA and SQIVND (reference sequence). In the case of this clone: The antigen remains undetermined. At the DNA level, this CDR3 is encoded by other sequences in the same sample as well.

The clonotype originates from a man between 18 and 29 years old in good health. The sequencing sample was made of memory CD4+ T cells sorted from blood. The subset: CD45RA-negative fraction. The V gene is TRBV19, the J gene TRBJ2-5, with D perhaps given as TRBD1 or TRBD2 (5 bases each). The DNA for the CDR3 is TGTGCCAGTAGTATCGGGGCAGGCCTAGAGACCCAGTACTTC. It encodes CASSIGAGLETQYF.